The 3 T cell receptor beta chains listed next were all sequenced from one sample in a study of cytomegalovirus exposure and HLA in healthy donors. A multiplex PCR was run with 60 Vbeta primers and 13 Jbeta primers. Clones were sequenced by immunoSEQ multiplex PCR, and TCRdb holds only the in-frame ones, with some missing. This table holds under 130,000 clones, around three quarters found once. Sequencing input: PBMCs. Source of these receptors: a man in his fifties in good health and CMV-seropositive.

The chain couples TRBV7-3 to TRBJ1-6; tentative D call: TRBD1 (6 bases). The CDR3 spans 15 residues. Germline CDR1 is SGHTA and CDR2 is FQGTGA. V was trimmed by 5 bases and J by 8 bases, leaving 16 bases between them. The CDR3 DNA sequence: TGTGCCAGCAGCCCTACTGGGGGCGCGGATTCACCCCTCCACTTT. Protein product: CASSPTGGADSPLHF. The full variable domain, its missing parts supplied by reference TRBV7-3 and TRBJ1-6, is GAGVSQTPSNKVTEKGKYVELRCDPISGHTALYWYRQSLGQGPEFLIYFQGTGAADDSGLPNDRFFAVRPEGSVSTLKIQRTERGDSAVYLCASSPTGGADSPLHFGNGTRLTVT.

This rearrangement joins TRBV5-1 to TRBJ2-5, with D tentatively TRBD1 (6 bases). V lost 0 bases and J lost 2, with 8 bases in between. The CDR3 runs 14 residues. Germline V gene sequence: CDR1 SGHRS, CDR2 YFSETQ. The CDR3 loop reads CASSLGGRQETQYF. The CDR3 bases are TGCGCCAGCAGCTTGGGGGGGCGGCAAGAGACCCAGTACTTC.

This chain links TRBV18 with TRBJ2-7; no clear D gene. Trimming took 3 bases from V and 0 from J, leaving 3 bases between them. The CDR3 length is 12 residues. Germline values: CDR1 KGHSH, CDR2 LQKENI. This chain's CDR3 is CASSPHSYEQYF. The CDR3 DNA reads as TGTGCCAGCTCACCCCACTCCTACGAGCAGTACTTC.